This TCR beta chain came from a study of early T cells in non-severe SARS-CoV-2 infection. Trimming left V 6 bases short and J 6 bases short, with 14 bases between. Germline-derived CDR1 and CDR2 are SNHLY and FYNNEI. This CDR3 is 13 amino acids long. One entry per CDR3 protein results from TCRdb running MiXCR on the 5' RACE reads. The sample carries about 62,000 distinct CDR3 sequences, roughly a tenth recorded once. This TCR came from an adult who was a healthcare worker with PCR-confirmed SARS-CoV-2 infection or an uninfected control (not recorded which). Sequencing was done on a sample of whole blood. The V gene is TRBV2, the J gene TRBJ1-2, with D unresolved. CDR3 sequence (DNA): TGTGCCAGCAGGGGGTCGGAACTGGATGGCTACACCTTC. As protein: CASRGSELDGYTF.